This entry is about one T cell receptor (beta chain). The data were obtained in a study of blood T cell repertoires in COVID-19. Study-wide background: The United States, Italy and Spain provided the acute and convalescent COVID-19 samples. Nucleic acid was either cDNA or gDNA, and it came from T cells, B-cell-depleted T cells, or PBMCs.

In the original analysis: Cell counts per sample came from amplifying reference gene primers. Using immunoSEQ multiplex PCR, the repertoire was profiled, and TCRdb retains in-frame clones only, with some absent. V, J and clone size are those of that table, while D and trimming were read from the DNA. The repertoire holds approximately 100,000 clones, with roughly nine tenths as singletons. V was pared by 6 bases and J by 2 bases, with 9 bases of the junction left unmatched. Germline CDR1 reads SQVTM; CDR2 reads ANQGSEA. CDR3 length equals 15 residues. Sequenced: peripheral blood. The sequence came from a man aged 45-60 years with acute or convalescent COVID-19. The chain links TRBV29-1 to TRBJ2-5, with 10 positions matching TRBD1. The CDR3 DNA sequence: TGCAGCGTGGCCGTGGGACAGGGGAATCAAGAGACCCAGTACTTC. This codes for CSVAVGQGNQETQYF.